This T cell receptor (beta chain) was recorded in a study of blood T cells in healthy people across ages. The V and J ends lost 0 bases and 4 bases respectively, with 15 bases between them. In germline, CDR1 is MNHEY, CDR2 SVGAGI. This CDR3 spans 16 amino acids. A second PCR of 7 to 11 cycles used a sample-barcoded 5' primer and a J-beta primer mix. One entry per CDR3 protein results from TCRdb running MiXCR on the 5' RACE reads. This table has roughly 2 million distinct CDR3 sequences, just under 50% appearing once. Sequencing was carried out using blood. The clonotype was recovered from a woman in her 40s in good health. The chain links TRBV6-5 to TRBJ1-2; a possible D gene is TRBD1 (5 bases). CDR3 bases: TGTGCCAGCAGTTACTCCGGGACGGATACAGCCTATGGCTACACCTTC. Protein product: CASSYSGTDTAYGYTF.